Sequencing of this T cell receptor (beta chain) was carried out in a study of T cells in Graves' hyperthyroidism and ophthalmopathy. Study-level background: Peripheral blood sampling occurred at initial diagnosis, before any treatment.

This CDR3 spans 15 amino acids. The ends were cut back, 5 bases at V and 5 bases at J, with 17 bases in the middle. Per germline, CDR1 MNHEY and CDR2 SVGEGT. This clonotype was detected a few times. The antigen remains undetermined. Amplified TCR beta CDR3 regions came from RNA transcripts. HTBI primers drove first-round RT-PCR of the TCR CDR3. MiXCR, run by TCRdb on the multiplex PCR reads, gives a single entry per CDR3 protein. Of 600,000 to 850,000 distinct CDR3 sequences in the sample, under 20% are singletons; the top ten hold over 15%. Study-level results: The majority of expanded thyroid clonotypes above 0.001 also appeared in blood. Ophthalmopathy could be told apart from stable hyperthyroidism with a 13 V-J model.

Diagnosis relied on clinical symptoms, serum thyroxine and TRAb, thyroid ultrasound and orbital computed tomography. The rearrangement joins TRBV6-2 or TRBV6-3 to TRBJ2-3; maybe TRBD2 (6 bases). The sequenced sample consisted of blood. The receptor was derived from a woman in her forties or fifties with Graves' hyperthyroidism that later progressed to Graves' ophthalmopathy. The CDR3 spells CASSQRDSLEDTQYF. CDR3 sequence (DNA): TGTGCCAGCAGTCAGAGGGACTCTCTGGAAGATACGCAGTATTTT.